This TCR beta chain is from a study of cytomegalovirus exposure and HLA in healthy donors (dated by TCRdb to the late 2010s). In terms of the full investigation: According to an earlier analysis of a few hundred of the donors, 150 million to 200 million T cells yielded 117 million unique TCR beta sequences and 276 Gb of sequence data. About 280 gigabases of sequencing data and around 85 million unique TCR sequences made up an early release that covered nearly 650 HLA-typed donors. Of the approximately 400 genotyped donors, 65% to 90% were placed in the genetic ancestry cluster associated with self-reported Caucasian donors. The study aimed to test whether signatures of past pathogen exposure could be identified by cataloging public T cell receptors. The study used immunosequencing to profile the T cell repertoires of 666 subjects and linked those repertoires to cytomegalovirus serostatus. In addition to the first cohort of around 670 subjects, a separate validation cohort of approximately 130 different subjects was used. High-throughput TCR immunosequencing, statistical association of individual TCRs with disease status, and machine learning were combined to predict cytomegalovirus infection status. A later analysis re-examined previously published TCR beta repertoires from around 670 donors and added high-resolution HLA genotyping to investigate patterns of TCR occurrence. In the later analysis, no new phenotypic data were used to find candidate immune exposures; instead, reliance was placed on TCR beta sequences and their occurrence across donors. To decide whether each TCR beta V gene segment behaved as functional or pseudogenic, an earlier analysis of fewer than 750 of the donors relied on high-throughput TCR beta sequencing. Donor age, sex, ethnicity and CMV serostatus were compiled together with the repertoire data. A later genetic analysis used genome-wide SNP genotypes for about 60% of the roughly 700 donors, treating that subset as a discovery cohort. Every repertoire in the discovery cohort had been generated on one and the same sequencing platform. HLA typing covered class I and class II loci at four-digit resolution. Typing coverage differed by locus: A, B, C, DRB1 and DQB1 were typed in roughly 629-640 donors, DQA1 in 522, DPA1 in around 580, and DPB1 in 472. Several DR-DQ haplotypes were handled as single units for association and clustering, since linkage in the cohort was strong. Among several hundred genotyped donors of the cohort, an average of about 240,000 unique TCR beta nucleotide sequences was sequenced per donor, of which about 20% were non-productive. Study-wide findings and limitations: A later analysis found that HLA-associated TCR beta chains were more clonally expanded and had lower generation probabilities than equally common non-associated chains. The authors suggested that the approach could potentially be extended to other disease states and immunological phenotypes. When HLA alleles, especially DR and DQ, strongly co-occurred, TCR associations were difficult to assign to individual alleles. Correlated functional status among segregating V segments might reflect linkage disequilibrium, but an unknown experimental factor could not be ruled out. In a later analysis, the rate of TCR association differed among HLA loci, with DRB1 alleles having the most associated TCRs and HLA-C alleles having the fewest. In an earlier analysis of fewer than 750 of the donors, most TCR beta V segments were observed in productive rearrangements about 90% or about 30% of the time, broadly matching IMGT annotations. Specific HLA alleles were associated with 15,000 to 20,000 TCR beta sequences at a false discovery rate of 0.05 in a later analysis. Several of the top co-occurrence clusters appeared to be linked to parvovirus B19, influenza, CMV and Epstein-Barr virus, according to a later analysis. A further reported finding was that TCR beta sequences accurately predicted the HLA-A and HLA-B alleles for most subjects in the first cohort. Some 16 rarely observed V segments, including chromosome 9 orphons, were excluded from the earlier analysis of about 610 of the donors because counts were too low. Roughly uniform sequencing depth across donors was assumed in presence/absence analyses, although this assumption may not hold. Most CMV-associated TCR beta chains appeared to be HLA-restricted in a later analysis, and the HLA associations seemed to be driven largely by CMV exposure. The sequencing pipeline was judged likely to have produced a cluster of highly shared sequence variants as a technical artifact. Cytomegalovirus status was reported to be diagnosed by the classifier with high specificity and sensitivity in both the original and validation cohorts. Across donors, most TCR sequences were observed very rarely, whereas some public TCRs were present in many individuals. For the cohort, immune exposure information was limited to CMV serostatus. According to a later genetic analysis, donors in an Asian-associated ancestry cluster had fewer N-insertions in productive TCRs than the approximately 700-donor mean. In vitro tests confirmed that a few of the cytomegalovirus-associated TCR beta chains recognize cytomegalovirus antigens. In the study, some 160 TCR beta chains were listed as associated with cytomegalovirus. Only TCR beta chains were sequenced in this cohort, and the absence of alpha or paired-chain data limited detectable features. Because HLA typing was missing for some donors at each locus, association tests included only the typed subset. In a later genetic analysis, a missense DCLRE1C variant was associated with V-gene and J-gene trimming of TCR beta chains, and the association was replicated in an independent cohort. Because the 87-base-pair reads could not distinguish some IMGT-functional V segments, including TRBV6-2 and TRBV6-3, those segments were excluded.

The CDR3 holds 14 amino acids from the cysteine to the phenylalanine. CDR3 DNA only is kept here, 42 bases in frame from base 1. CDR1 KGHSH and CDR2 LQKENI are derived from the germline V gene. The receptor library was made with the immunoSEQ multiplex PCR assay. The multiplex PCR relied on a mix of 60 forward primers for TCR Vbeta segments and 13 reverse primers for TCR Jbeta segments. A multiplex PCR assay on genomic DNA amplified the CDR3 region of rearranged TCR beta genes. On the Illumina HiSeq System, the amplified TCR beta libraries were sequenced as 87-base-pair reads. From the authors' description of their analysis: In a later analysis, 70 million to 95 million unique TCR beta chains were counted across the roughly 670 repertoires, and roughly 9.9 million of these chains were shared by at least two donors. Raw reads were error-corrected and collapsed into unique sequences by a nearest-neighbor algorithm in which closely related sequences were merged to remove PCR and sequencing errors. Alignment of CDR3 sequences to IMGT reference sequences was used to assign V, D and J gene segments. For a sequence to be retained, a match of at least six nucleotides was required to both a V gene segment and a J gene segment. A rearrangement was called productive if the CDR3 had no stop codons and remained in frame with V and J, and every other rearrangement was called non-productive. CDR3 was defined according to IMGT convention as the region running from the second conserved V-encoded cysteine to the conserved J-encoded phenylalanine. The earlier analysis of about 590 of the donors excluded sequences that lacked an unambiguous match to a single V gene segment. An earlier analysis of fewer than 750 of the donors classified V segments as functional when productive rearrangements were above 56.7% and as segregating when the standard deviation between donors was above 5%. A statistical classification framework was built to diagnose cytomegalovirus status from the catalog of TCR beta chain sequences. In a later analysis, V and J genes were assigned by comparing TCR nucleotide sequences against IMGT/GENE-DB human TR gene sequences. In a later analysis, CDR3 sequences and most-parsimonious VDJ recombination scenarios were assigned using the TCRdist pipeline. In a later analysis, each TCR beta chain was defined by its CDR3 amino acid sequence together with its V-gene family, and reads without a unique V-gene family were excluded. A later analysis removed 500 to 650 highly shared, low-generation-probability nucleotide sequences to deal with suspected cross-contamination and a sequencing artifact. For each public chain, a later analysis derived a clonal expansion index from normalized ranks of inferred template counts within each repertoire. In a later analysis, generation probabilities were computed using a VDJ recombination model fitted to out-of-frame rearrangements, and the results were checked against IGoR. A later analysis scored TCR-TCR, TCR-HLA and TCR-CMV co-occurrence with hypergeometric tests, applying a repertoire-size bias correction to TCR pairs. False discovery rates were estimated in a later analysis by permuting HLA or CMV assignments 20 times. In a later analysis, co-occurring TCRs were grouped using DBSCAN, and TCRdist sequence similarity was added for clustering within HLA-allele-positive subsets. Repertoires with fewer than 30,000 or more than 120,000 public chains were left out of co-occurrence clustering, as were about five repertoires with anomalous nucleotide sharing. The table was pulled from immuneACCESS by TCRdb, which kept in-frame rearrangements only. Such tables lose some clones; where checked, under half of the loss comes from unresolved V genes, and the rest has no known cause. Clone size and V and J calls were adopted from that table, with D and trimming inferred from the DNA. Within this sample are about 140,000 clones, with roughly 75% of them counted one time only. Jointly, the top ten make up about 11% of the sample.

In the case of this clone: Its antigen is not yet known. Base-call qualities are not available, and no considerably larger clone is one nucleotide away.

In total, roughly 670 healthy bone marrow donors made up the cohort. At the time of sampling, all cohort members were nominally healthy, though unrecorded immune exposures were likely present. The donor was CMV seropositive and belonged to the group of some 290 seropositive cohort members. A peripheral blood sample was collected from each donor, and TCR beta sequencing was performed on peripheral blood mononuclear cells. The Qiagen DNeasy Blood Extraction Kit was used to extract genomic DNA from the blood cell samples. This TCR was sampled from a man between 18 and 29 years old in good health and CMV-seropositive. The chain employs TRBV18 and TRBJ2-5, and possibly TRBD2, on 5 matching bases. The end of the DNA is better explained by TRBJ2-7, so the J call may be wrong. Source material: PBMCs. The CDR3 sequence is CASSPERTTYEQYF. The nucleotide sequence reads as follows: TGTGCCAGCTCGCCCGAGCGGACCACCTACGAGCAGTACTTC.